A selection of T cell receptor beta chains follows, all from one sample in a study of a mutant IDH1 vaccine in newly diagnosed glioma. TCRdb's table, derived via immunoSEQ multiplex PCR, lists solely in-frame clones and lacks some. Found here are approximately 35,000 clones, approximately 53% of them singletons; the top ten hold 11%. These receptors have no known antigen. Source: PBMCs, taken from a glioma patient whose treatment included an IDH1 peptide vaccine. These receptors were taken from a woman aged 18-35 years with glioma. The conserved cysteine and the conserved F or W are not part of the CDR3 here. Where a row states a size, it is once, few, many or the class of an expanded clone; other rows omit it.

TRBV4-1	NA	ASSQGTSSHNEQF
TRBV4-1	NA	ASSLTGVDYGYT
TRBV28	few	ASSTGTVYEQY
TRBV7-9	NA	ASRVSGTGDDEQF
TRBV28	NA	ASRSTSSTNYGYT
TRBV28	NA	ASSFALGQPQH
TRBV14	NA	ASGQYSGVSYNEQF
TRBV13	once	ASSLGTSGNNEQF
TRBV25-1	NA	ACGGGSHYEQY
TRBV25-1	few	ASRGLSGNTIY
TRBV14	NA	ASSAIFGAGSYNEQF
TRBV19	NA	ASSIKGNQPQH
TRBV5-8	few	ASSPTGYGYT
TRBV27	once	ASSPRGTGLKETQY
TRBV5-1	NA	ASSSRTGGAWGYT
TRBV2	NA	ASRLATETASYGYT
TRBV7-2	NA	ASSRGPGDTIY
TRBV9	NA	ASSVQGDRETQY
TRBV5-8	once	ASSPDPPGQILYSNQPQH
TRBV4-1	NA	ASSQNRASGRAGEQY
TRBV11-2	few	ASSPRSHTEAF
TRBV5-1	NA	AIPGDRDNQPQH
TRBV19	NA	ASSMGWETQY
TRBV5-6	few	ASSLADRQNQPQH
TRBV4-1	NA	ASSQDHTTNEKLF
TRBV13	NA	ASSPGGGSYNEQF
TRBV28	NA	ASSSVGLEY
TRBV19	NA	ASNHGTSPNEQY
TRBV18	few	ASSLLSVPEAF
TRBV11-2	few	ASSLDPEGREQF
TRBV6-5	NA	ASSYYRGANEKLF
TRBV4-1	few	ASSPLSGGGNQPQH
TRBV5-4	few	AISGGNRDTQY
TRBV2	few	ASSEDRGHTEAF
TRBV2	NA	ASSESASLMSYEQY
TRBV11-3	NA	ASGYETQY
TRBV2	NA	ASSENSYYGYT
TRBV18	NA	ASSPREALAVFSYEQY
TRBV6-1	NA	ASSVGGAASYEQN
TRBV7-9	NA	ASSFASGFDEQY
TRBV18	NA	ASSPTRVSYEQY
TRBV27	NA	ASTSRGVKDGYT
TRBV7-9	NA	ASSVQETQY
TRBV19	NA	ASSMTASSDTQY
TRBV19	few	ASSRPDRGLDTIY
TRBV30	few	AWSLGTGNTIY
TRBV4-1	NA	ASSDRGNTGELF
TRBV6-5	few	ASSYRSEAF